This TCR beta chain was observed in a study of blood T cell repertoires in COVID-19 (dated by TCRdb to 2019 to 2021). Background for the entire study: Collaborator samples came from the United States, Italy and Spain and covered acute and convalescent phases of COVID-19. The material from the prospective study consisted of cDNA or gDNA derived from T cells, B-cell-depleted T cells, or PBMCs. Deeply sampled blood TCRbeta repertoires from subjects exposed to, actively infected with, or recovered from COVID-19 were included in the dataset. The repertoires were released in a freely available public database meant as a resource for research on the immune response to SARS-CoV-2. Samples were obtained from the ongoing ImmuneRACE study (first 160 participants) and from 1,254 subjects provided by 6 global collaborators. Nearly every sample came with metadata listing a de-identified subject ID, COVID-19 status, age in years and sex. Where HLA class I and class II types were available, the types were taken from metadata supplied by the sample provider, not from assay-based typing.

TCRbeta CDR3 regions were amplified from genomic DNA by means of the immunoSEQ Assay, a bias-controlled multiplex PCR. As for how the authors treated the data: The number of nucleated cells in each sample was estimated from the amplification of reference gene primers within the assay. Sequence reads were collapsed and filtered to measure the absolute abundance of every unique TCRbeta CDR3 rearrangement. For each sample, productive Simpson clonality was calculated as the square root of Simpson's diversity index over productive rearrangements. TCRdb holds this immuneACCESS table with in-frame rearrangements only. Some clones are missing; in checked studies, unresolved V genes explain under half, and the rest has no known cause. That table is the source of V, J and clone size, and D and trimming were worked out from the DNA. The sample has 250,000 to 300,000 clones on record, approximately 90% of them singletons. The ten largest clones capture just under 6.5% of the sample.

One collaborating source in Seattle enrolled patients while the patients were actively infected and followed the patients over time throughout the course of disease. Collaborating institutions collected whole blood in K2EDTA tubes following their own protocols. Collaborator samples were shipped for TCRbeta analysis as frozen whole blood, isolated PBMCs, or DNA extracted from either sample type. Turning to this clone: This clone's antigen is unknown. The input lacks base qualities; no much larger clone sits a single base away.

Results and caveats for the whole study, not just this receptor: The quantity of clinical and demographic metadata differed by source and by participant and was supplied without curation.

Spanning cysteine to phenylalanine, the CDR3 consists of 16 amino acids. Only CDR3 DNA is held: 48 bases, read in frame from base 1. Looking up the germline V gene (reference sequence) yields CDR1 SEHNR and CDR2 FQNEAQ. For this chain, trimming is 5 bases at the V end and 2 bases at the J end, and the number of junction bases without a gene match is 7. The rearranged chain carries TRBV7-9 and TRBJ2-7; TRBD2 matches 12 bases in the middle. This sequence was found in a woman aged 45-60 years with COVID-19, enrolled during active disease. Sequencing was performed on peripheral blood. The DNA is TGTGCCAGCAGCCCAGGACTAGCGGGGTCAACCTACGAGCAGTACTTC. Its translation is CASSPGLAGSTYEQYF.